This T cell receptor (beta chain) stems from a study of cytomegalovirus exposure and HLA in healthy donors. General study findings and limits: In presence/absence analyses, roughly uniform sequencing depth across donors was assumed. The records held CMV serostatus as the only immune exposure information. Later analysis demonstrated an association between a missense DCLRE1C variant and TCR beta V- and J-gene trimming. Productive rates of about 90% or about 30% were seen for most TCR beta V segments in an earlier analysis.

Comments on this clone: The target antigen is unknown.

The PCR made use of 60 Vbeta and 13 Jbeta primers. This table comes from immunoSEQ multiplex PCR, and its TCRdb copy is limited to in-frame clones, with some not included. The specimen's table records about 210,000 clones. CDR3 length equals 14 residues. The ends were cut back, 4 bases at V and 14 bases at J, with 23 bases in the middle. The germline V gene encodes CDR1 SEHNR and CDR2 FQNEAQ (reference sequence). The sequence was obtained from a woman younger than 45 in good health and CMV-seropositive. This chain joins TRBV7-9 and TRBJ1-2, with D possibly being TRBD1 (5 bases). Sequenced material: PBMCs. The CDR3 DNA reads TGTGCCAGCAGCTACAGTGCAGGGCCCTCGCCCGGGACCTTC. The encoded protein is CASSYSAGPSPGTF.